This T cell receptor beta chain is drawn from a study of T cells in Graves' hyperthyroidism and ophthalmopathy (dated by TCRdb to the late 2010s). For the study in its entirety: Peripheral blood samples were taken at the time of initial diagnosis, prior to any treatment. A discovery cohort of roughly 100 patients, 43 with Graves' ophthalmopathy and about 58 with stable Graves' hyperthyroidism, was used to find distinguishing TCR V-J signatures. Whether ophthalmopathy could be predicted prospectively was tested in an independent validation cohort made up of roughly 19 hyperthyroidism patients plus 17 patients who later progressed to ophthalmopathy. The 100 discovery patients were randomly split 7:3 into training and test sets. In roughly six Graves' hyperthyroidism patients, the study also compared T-cell repertoires from thyroid tissue with T-cell repertoires from blood. After sampling, hyperthyroidism patients received methimazole starting at 30 mg daily, and ophthalmopathy patients received high-dose intravenous methylprednisolone. The paper reports TCR Vbeta CDR3 sequencing of roughly 140 peripheral blood samples: under 45 ophthalmopathy, under 80 hyperthyroidism and around 17 progressor patients. Broader findings and caveats from the paper: Blood samples also contained most of the expanded thyroid clonotypes (frequency above 0.001), which suggests that blood repertoires may reflect thyroid immune responses. During validation, the model predicted progression to ophthalmopathy a median of around 6 months ahead of onset, with roughly 65% sensitivity and 72.22% specificity. No statistical method was used to set the sample size in advance, and investigators knew the group allocation. A model built on a 13 V-J signature distinguished ophthalmopathy from stable hyperthyroidism, reaching 87.88% sensitivity and 81% to 83% specificity in cross-validation and 80%/75% in testing.

This clonotype was seen more than once but under ten times. The antigen it recognizes is unknown. Base qualities were left out, and no much larger clone turns up one base away. TCR beta CDR3 regions were amplified from RNA transcripts. A first-round RT-PCR of the TCR CDR3 used the HTBI primer set with the Qiagen OneStep RT-PCR kit. The libraries were constructed in a second round of multiplex PCR and then size-selected and purified. The libraries were sequenced on an Illumina HiSeq2000 using paired-end 100 bp reads. As for how the authors treated the data: Raw data were processed with SOAPnuke, discarding reads with adapters, uncalled bases, mean Phred below 15, or no exact constant-primer or identifier match. COPE v1.2.5 was used to merge the high-quality paired reads, and each unique nucleotide sequence was defined as a clonotype. MiTCR v1.1 was used to align the clonotypes against IMGT TRBV, TRBD and TRBJ reference segments. Analysis was restricted to V-J combinations with a frequency above 0.0001, which covered 99.2% of repertoires. The TCS score was defined as F50 (clonal expansion) divided by E x V (chaos), with BLOSUM62-based TCRdist calculated between CDR3 peptides within each V-J. Welch's t-statistics and random forest reduced roughly 540 V-J features to under 15, which were used in a naive Bayes classifier (R e1071). TCRdb applied fastp at Q25 and MiXCR to the public reads, then kept only in-frame beta chains. When rows share a CDR3 protein, they turn into one entry using the most common DNA and genes. The V and J calls were determined by TCRdb, not by the authors. This sample lists about 340,000 distinct CDR3 sequences; roughly 20% were detected once. The top ten clones comprise 45% to 50% of the sample.

Stable Graves' hyperthyroidism was defined as no progression to ophthalmopathy during 18 months of follow-up. Hyperthyroidism patients were newly diagnosed, had a disease duration of under 2 months, and were aged 18 to 65 years. Patients with uncontrolled infections, other autoimmune diseases, pregnancy or lactation were excluded. Diagnoses were based on clinical symptoms, serum thyroxine and TRAb, thyroid ultrasound and orbital computed tomography. PBMCs were isolated from approximately 10 ml of fresh peripheral blood by Ficoll-Paque density gradient centrifugation. Total RNA was extracted using Trizol reagent, and RNA quality was assessed on an Agilent 2100 Bioanalyzer. V is pared back by 5 bases and J by 2 bases, with 11 bases lying between the germline termini. In the germline V gene, CDR1 corresponds to SGHTA and CDR2 to FQGNSA. Spanning cysteine to phenylalanine, the CDR3 consists of 14 amino acids. The DNA shown is the 42-base CDR3, in frame from base 1.

The chain was built from TRBV7-2 and TRBJ2-3; TRBD1 might be the D gene, on 5 matching bases. The TCR sequence derives from a woman aged 45-65 years with Graves' hyperthyroidism. Sequencing input: blood. The CDR3 loop reads CASSRDSYTDTQYF. The DNA sequence is TGTGCCAGCAGCCGAGACAGCTACACAGATACGCAGTATTTT. Joined to the reference TRBV7-2 and TRBJ2-3 proteins, this CDR3 gives the full variable domain: GAGVSQSPSNKVTEKGKDVELRCDPISGHTALYWYRQSLGQGLEFLIYFQGNSAPDKSGLPSDRFSAERTGGSVSTLTIQRTQQEDSAVYLCASSRDSYTDTQYFGPGTRLTVL.